The next 4 T cell receptor beta chains were all read from a single sample in a study of technical replicates of blood from a few donors. Profiling relied on immunoSEQ multiplex PCR, and the TCRdb table lists in-frame clones only, not all of them. The profile shows some 75,000 clones, approximately 97% of them singletons. The sample consisted of T cells isolated from PBMCs. These receptors were obtained from a human donor in good health.

This clone came up once. V usage is TRBV9 and J usage is TRBJ1-4; the match to TRBD1 covers 7 bases. Per germline, CDR1 SGDLS and CDR2 YYNGEE. The J segment lost 2 bases and the V segment lost 4 bases, leaving 5 bases of the junction unmatched. The CDR3 has 15 residues. CDR3 residues: CASSFRTGTNEKLFF. The CDR3 nucleotides read TGTGCCAGCAGCTTCCGGACAGGTACTAATGAAAAACTGTTTTTT.

V and J are TRBV28 and TRBJ2-7, with a weak D call TRBD1 (5 bases). Trimming stripped 10 bases from V and 9 bases from J, with 22 bases between. CDR3 size: 13 residues. CDR1 is MDHEN and CDR2 is SYDVKM in the germline V gene. Written as DNA, the CDR3 is TGTGCCACCCGGGTCAGGGTTGCATCGGGGCAGTACTTC. Its protein product is CATRVRVASGQYF.

This chain links TRBV6-5 with TRBJ2-1; 11 bases map to TRBD2. The CDR3 covers 14 residues. CDR1 is MNHEY and CDR2 is SVGAGI in the germline V gene. The junction had 1 base not matched to a gene; V was cut back by 2 bases and J by 7 bases. The CDR3 reads CASSYPSGGNEQFF. CDR3 sequence (DNA): TGTGCCAGCAGTTACCCTAGCGGGGGGAATGAGCAGTTCTTC.

The V gene is TRBV5-4, the J gene TRBJ2-7; the match to TRBD1 covers 7 bases. V lost 3 bases and J lost 0; bases outside the gene matches: 3. This CDR3 is built from 14 residues. Germline V gene sequence: CDR1 SGHNT, CDR2 YYREEE (reference sequence). In DNA, the CDR3 is TGTGCCAGCAGCTACAGGGGCAACTCCTACGAGCAGTACTTC. As protein: CASSYRGNSYEQYF.